A selection of T cell receptor beta chains follows, all from one sample in a study of naive and memory T cell subsets. One entry per CDR3 protein results from TCRdb running MiXCR on the UMI-ligation and nested PCR reads. The table includes some 21,000 distinct CDR3 sequences, about 11% detected once. Sequences were obtained from central memory CD8+ T cells from blood. The source is a human donor in good health. The CDR3 runs from the conserved cysteine through the conserved F or W. Fields, in order: J gene, clone size, D gene, V gene, CDR3 DNA, CDR3 protein. The D gene is left open where the match is weak. Not every row has a clone size; where given, it reads once, few, many or a size class.

>TRBJ2-1|NA|NA|TRBV2
TGTGCCACGTATTGGGGTCCTCTTGTATACTCCTACAATGAGCAGTTCTTC
CATYWGPLVYSYNEQFF
>TRBJ2-1|NA|NA|TRBV7-6
TGTGCCAGCAGCTTAGTACTTTACAATGAGCAGTTCTTC
CASSLVLYNEQFF
>TRBJ2-1|many|NA|TRBV12-3/TRBV12-4
TGTGCCAGCAGTTTTTCAGCTAGTAAGCACAATGAGCAGTTCTTC
CASSFSASKHNEQFF
>TRBJ2-3|NA|TRBD1|TRBV20-1
TGCAGTGCTAGAGGGACAGGGGTCGCAGATACGCAGTATTTT
CSARGTGVADTQYF
>TRBJ2-1|few|NA|TRBV27
TGTGCCAGCAGTTTTATAGGCTCCTACAATGAGCAGTTCTTC
CASSFIGSYNEQFF
>TRBJ2-1|once|NA|TRBV5-4
TGTGCCAGCAGCTTTGTGTCAGCTTACAATGAGCAGTTCTTC
CASSFVSAYNEQFF
>TRBJ2-7|many|NA|TRBV7-3
TGTGCCAGCAGCCCAGGGGGAGGGGACCACGAGCAGTACTTC
CASSPGGGDHEQYF
>TRBJ2-7|NA|NA|TRBV7-6
TGTGCCAGCAGCTTAGTAGGGGGTCCTAGCTCCTACGAGCAGTACTTC
CASSLVGGPSSYEQYF
>TRBJ2-2|few|NA|TRBV29-1
TGCAGCGTTGAAGATCCGGACGGGTTTACGGCTGGGGAGCTGTTTTTT
CSVEDPDGFTAGELFF
>TRBJ1-5|many|TRBD1|TRBV7-8
TGTGCCAGCAGCCGGGACAGGGTCGATCAGCCCCAGCATTTT
CASSRDRVDQPQHF
>TRBJ2-1|NA|TRBD2|TRBV14
TGTGCCAGCAGCCCACCTGGACTAGTCTCCTACAATGAGCAGTTCTTC
CASSPPGLVSYNEQFF
>TRBJ2-7|NA|NA|TRBV6-2/TRBV6-3
NA
CASSSSTSGGYEQYF
>TRBJ1-1|many|NA|TRBV29-1
TGCAGCGTAGCCAGGAACACTGAAGCTTTCTTT
CSVARNTEAFF
>TRBJ1-2|few|TRBD1|TRBV28
TGTGCCAGCAGACCCGACAGGGGGAATTACACCTTC
CASRPDRGNYTF
>TRBJ2-7|NA|TRBD1|TRBV27
TGTGCCAGCGGCCCCGGGACAGGGGCCTACGAGCAGTACTTC
CASGPGTGAYEQYF
>TRBJ2-7|few|NA|TRBV7-6
TGTGCCAGCAGCTTAGAGGGGATCGAGCAGTACTTC
CASSLEGIEQYF
>TRBJ2-7|few|NA|TRBV28
TGTGCCAGCCGACCGGACAGCTACGAGCAGTACTTC
CASRPDSYEQYF
>TRBJ1-2|many|NA|TRBV20-1
TGCAGTGCTTGGGGCGCCGGGACAAACGACCCTAACTATGGCTACACCTTC
CSAWGAGTNDPNYGYTF
>TRBJ2-1|medium-sized|NA|TRBV29-1
TGCAGCGGGCAGGAGAGCTCCTACAATGAGCAGTTCTTC
CSGQESSYNEQFF
>TRBJ1-2|few|NA|TRBV19
TGTGCCAGTAGTAAGAGGGGGAGAGACTATGGCTACACCTTC
CASSKRGRDYGYTF
>TRBJ2-4|NA|TRBD2|TRBV6-6
TGTGCCAGCAGCGTGGGAGCGGGGAAAAACATTCAGTACTTC
CASSVGAGKNIQYF
>TRBJ2-7|few|TRBD2|TRBV7-6
TGTGCCAGCACCGAAATAGCGGGAGTGAACGAGCAGTACTTC
CASTEIAGVNEQYF
>TRBJ2-5|many|NA|TRBV6-6
TGTGCCAGCATTCAGACCCTGGGGGAGACCCAGTACTTC
CASIQTLGETQYF
>TRBJ2-1|NA|NA|TRBV9
TGTGCCAGCAGCTTCCGGACGCGTAATGAGCAGTTCTTC
CASSFRTRNEQFF
>TRBJ1-1|many|TRBD1|TRBV7-9
TGTGCCAGCAGCCCAAGACAGGGAGTGAACACTGAAGCTTTCTTT
CASSPRQGVNTEAFF
>TRBJ1-5|many|NA|TRBV20-1
TGCAGTGCCACCGGCCACCCCAATCAGCCCCAGCATTTT
CSATGHPNQPQHF
>TRBJ2-7|few|NA|TRBV5-1
TGCGCCAGCAGCGTAGGTCCTTACGAGCAGTACTTC
CASSVGPYEQYF
>TRBJ2-7|NA|TRBD1|TRBV2
TGTGCCAGCACCCTTACTCACAGGGGACACGAGCAGTACTTC
CASTLTHRGHEQYF
>TRBJ2-3|many|TRBD1|TRBV2
TGTGCCAGCAGTGAAGACGACAGGGGCACAGATACGCAGTATTTT
CASSEDDRGTDTQYF
>TRBJ2-7|NA|NA|TRBV7-9
TGTGCCAGCAGCTTTTCCGGGAGAGTTTACGAGCAGTACTTC
CASSFSGRVYEQYF
>TRBJ1-2|many|NA|TRBV12-3/TRBV12-4
TGTGCCAGCAGTTTCGGCAGTCCTAACTATGGCTACACCTTC
CASSFGSPNYGYTF
>TRBJ2-3|NA|TRBD1|TRBV20-1
TGCAGTGCTCAGGCGACAGGGGAATTCGGGGCAGATACGCAGTATTTT
CSAQATGEFGADTQYF
>TRBJ1-5|many|NA|TRBV30
TGTGCCTGGAGTGTGGACAATCAGCCCCAGCATTTT
CAWSVDNQPQHF
>TRBJ2-7|NA|NA|TRBV5-1
TGCGCCAGCAGCTTGGTTAACGTCGAGGTGGCCTACGAGCAGTACTTC
CASSLVNVEVAYEQYF
>TRBJ2-1|medium-sized|NA|TRBV3-1
TGTGCCAGCAGCCAAGGAGCGCCTAGCTCCTACAATGAGCAGTTCTTC
CASSQGAPSSYNEQFF
>TRBJ2-1|many|NA|TRBV16
TGTGCCAGCAGCGATATCAATCAGCAGCTCAATGAGCAGTTCTTC
CASSDINQQLNEQFF
>TRBJ2-2|few|NA|TRBV27
TGTGCCAGCAGTGGGGGGAGAGATTACACCGGGGAGCTGTTTTTT
CASSGGRDYTGELFF
>TRBJ2-7|NA|TRBD2|TRBV2
TGTGCCAGCAGTGTATCGGGGGGAGGCTCCTACGAGCAGTACTTC
CASSVSGGGSYEQYF
>TRBJ1-2|many|TRBD1|TRBV6-5
TGTGCCAGCAGTTACGAGGGGGCCGGGAACTATGGCTACACCTTC
CASSYEGAGNYGYTF
>TRBJ2-2|few|TRBD2|TRBV7-2
TGTGCCACTGCTAGCGGGAGGACCGGGGAGCTGTTTTTT
CATASGRTGELFF